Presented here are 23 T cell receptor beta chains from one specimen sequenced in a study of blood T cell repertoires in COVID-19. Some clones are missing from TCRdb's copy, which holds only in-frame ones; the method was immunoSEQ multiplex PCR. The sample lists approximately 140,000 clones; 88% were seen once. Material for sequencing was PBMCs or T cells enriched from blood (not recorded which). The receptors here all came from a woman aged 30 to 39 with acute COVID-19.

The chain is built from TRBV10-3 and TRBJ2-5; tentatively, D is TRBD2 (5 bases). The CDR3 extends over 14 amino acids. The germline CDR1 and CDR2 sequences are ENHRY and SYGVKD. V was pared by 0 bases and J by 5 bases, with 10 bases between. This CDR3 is CAISESIREETQYF. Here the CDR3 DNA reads TGTGCCATCAGTGAGTCGATAAGGGAGGAGACCCAGTACTTC.

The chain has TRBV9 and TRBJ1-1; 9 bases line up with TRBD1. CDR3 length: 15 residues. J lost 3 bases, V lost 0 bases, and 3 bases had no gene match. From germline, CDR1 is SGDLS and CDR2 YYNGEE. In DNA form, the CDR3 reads TGTGCCAGCAGCGTAGCACAGGGGGCATACACTGAAGCTTTCTTT. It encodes CASSVAQGAYTEAFF.

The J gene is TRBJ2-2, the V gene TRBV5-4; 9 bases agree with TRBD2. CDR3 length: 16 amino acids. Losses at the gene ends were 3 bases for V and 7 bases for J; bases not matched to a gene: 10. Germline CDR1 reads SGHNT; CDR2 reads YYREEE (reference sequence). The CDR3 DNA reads TGTGCCAGCAGCTCCGTCGTAGCGGGAGTCGACGGGGAGCTGTTTTTT. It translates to CASSSVVAGVDGELFF.

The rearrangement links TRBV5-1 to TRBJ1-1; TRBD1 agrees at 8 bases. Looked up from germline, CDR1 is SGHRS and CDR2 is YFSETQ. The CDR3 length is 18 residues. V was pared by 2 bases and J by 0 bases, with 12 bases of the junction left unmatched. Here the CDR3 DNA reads TGCGCCAGCAGCTTAGAGTACCGGGACAGGAAACTGAACACTGAAGCTTTCTTT. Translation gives CASSLEYRDRKLNTEAFF.

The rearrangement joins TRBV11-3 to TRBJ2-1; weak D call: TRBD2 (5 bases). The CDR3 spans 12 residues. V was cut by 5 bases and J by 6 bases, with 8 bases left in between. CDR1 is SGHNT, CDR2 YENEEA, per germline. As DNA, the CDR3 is TGTGCCAGCAGCGCGAGCGGCAATGAGCAGTTCTTC. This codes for CASSASGNEQFF.

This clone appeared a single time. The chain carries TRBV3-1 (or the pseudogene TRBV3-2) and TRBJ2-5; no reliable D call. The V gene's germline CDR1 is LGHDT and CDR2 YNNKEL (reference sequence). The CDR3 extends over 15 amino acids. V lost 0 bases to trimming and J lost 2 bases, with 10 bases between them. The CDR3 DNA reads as TGTGCCAGCAGCCAAGATGCGTCTATACAAGAGACCCAGTACTTC. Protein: CASSQDASIQETQYF.

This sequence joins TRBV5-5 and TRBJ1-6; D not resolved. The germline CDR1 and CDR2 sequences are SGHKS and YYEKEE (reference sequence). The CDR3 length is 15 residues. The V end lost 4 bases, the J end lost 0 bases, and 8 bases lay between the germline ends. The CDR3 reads CASSLRSSYNSPLHF. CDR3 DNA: TGTGCCAGCAGCCTGAGAAGCTCCTATAATTCACCCCTCCACTTT.

In DNA, the CDR3 is TGTGCCAGCAGTGTACAGAACGGACAGGGGGACTACGAGCAGTACTTC. It codes for CASSVQNGQGDYEQYF. This chain uses TRBV2 with TRBJ2-7; 10 bases line up with TRBD1. CDR3 length: 16 amino acids. With V trimmed by 4 bases and J by 3 bases, 9 bases remained unmatched. Germline V CDR1 and CDR2: SNHLY, FYNNEI.

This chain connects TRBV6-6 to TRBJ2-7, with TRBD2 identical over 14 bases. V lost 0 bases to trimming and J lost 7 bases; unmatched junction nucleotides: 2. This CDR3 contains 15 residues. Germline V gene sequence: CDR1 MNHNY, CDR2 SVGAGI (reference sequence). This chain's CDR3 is CASSYSTSGRGEQYF. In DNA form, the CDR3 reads TGTGCCAGCAGTTACTCGACTAGCGGGAGGGGTGAGCAGTACTTC.

DNA of the CDR3: TGTGCCAGCAGCCCAACCTCAGGGGGATTGAACGAGCAGTACTTC. The encoded protein is CASSPTSGGLNEQYF. J is TRBJ2-7 and V is TRBV28, with 7 bases lining up with TRBD1. Germline-derived CDR1 and CDR2 are MDHEN and SYDVKM. The CDR3 covers 15 residues. V shed 6 bases, J shed 5 bases, and the junction held 13 bases outside the gene matches. The whole variable domain, filled in from reference TRBV28 and TRBJ2-7, reads DVKVTQSSRYLVKRTGEKVFLECVQDMDHENMFWYRQDPGLGLRLIYFSYDVKMKEKGDIPEGYSVSREKKERFSLILESASTNQTSMYLCASSPTSGGLNEQYFGPGTRLTVT.

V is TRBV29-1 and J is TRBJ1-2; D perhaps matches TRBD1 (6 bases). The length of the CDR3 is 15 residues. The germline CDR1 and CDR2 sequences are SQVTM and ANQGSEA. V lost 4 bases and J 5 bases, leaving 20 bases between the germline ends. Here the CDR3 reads CSVGSNRDVTYGYTF. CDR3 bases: TGCAGCGTTGGTTCCAACAGGGACGTCACGTATGGCTACACCTTC.

CDR3 DNA sequence: TGCGCCAGCAGCCAGGGATGGCTAGCGGGGAACGAGCAGTACTTC. Translation gives CASSQGWLAGNEQYF. The J gene is TRBJ2-7, the V gene TRBV5-1; 9 bases map to TRBD2. Germline values: CDR1 SGHRS, CDR2 YFSETQ. With V trimmed by 4 bases and J by 5 bases, 10 bases remained unmatched. This CDR3 spans 15 amino acids. The full variable domain, completed using reference TRBV5-1 and TRBJ2-7, is KAGVTQTPRYLIKTRGQQVTLSCSPISGHRSVSWYQQTPGQGLQFLFEYFSETQRNKGNFPGRFSGRQFSNSRSEMNVSTLELGDSALYLCASSQGWLAGNEQYFGPGTRLTVT.

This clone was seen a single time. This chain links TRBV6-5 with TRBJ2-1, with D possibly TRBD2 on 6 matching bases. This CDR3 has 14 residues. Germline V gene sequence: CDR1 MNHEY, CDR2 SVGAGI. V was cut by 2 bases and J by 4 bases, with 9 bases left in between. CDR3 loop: CASSYGGNYNEQFF. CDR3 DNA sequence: TGTGCCAGCAGTTACGGCGGGAATTACAATGAGCAGTTCTTC.

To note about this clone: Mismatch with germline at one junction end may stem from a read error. The CDR3 nucleotides read TGTGCTAGCAGCTTAGCGGCGGGAGGGAACAATGAGCAGTTCTTC. Encoded protein: CASSLAAGGNNEQFF. The J gene is TRBJ2-1, the V gene TRBV7-7; 9 bases fit TRBD2. The germline gives CDR1 SSHAT, CDR2 FNYEAQ (reference sequence). The CDR3 has 15 residues.

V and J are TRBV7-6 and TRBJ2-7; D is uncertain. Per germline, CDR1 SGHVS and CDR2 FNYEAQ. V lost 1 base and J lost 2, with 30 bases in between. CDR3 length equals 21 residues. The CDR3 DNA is TGTGCCAGCAGCTTAGTTTTTCTGAAAACTACTGGAAAATTAATTCCCTACGAGCAGTACTTC. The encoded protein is CASSLVFLKTTGKLIPYEQYF.

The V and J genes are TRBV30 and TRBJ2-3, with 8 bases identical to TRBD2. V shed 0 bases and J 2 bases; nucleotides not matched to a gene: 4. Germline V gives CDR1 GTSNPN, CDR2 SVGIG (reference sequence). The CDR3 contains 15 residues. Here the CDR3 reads CAWSVPGRATDTQYF. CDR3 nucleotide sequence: TGTGCCTGGAGTGTTCCCGGGAGGGCCACAGATACGCAGTATTTT.

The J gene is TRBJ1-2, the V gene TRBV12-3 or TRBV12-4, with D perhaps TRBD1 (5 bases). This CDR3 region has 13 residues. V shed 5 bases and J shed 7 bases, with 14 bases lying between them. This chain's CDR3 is CASSQGVLGGYTF. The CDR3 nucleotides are TGTGCCAGCAGTCAGGGTGTTTTGGGTGGCTACACCTTC.

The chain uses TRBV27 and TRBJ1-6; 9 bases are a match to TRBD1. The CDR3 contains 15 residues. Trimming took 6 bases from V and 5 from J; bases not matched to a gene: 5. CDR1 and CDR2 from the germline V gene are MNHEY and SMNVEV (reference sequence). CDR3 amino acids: CASRAGTGHNSPLHF. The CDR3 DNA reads TGTGCCAGCAGAGCAGGGACAGGGCATAATTCACCCCTCCACTTT.

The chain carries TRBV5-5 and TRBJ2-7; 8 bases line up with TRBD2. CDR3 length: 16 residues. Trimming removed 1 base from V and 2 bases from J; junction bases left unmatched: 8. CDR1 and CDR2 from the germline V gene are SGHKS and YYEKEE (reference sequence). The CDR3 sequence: CASSLSPSGGTYEQYF. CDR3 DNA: TGTGCCAGCAGCTTGTCACCTTCGGGAGGGACCTACGAGCAGTACTTC.

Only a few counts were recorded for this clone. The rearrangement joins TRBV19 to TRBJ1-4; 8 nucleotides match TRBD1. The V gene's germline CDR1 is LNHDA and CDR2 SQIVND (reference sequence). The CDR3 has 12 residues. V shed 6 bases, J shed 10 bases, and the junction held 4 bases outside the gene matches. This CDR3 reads CASRTGVGKLFF. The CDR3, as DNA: TGTGCCAGTAGGACAGGGGTGGGAAAACTGTTTTTT.

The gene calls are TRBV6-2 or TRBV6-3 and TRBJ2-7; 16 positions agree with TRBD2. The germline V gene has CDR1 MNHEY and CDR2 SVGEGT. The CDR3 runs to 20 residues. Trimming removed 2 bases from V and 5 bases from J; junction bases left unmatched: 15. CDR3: CASSYNGKTGLAGGPNEQYF. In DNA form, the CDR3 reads TGTGCCAGCAGTTACAACGGAAAGACGGGACTAGCGGGAGGGCCCAACGAGCAGTACTTC.

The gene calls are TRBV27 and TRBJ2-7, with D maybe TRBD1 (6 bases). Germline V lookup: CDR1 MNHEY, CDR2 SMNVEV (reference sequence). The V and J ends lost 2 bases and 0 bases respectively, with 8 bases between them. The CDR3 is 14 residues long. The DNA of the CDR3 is TGTGCCAGCAGTTTACGGGACAACTCCTACGAGCAGTACTTC. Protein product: CASSLRDNSYEQYF.

The CDR3 spells CASSKSLAGDRNEQFF. CDR3 DNA: TGTGCCAGCAGCAAATCTCTAGCGGGAGATCGCAATGAGCAGTTCTTC. V is TRBV11-3 and J is TRBJ2-1; TRBD2 matches 10 bases. The trim removed 5 bases at V and 6 bases at J, leaving 10 bases unmatched. Germline loops: CDR1 SGHNT, CDR2 YENEEA. The CDR3 extends over 16 amino acids.